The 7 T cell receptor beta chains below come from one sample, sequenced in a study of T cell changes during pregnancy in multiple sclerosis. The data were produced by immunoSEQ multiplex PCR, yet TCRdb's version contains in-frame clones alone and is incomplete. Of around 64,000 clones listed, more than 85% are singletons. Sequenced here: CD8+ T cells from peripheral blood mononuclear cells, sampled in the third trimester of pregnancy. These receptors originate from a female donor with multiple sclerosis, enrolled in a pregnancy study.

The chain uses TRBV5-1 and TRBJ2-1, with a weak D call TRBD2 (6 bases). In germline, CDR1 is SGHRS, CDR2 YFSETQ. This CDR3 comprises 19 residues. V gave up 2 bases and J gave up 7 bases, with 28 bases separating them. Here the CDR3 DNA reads TGCGCCAGCAGCTTCCCGGGACTGGTCGGGACCCCAGGAAGGAATGAGCAGTTCTTC. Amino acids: CASSFPGLVGTPGRNEQFF.

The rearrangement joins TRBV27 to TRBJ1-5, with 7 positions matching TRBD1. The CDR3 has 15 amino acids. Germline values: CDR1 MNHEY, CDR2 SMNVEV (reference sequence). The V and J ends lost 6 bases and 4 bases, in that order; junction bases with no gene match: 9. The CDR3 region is CASRARQGLNQPQHF. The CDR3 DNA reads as TGTGCCAGCAGGGCTCGACAGGGATTAAATCAGCCCCAGCATTTT.

The CDR3 is CASSARGHSSYEQYF. For the CDR3, the DNA is TGTGCCAGCAGTGCGCGTGGGCACAGCTCCTACGAGCAGTACTTC. The chain is built from TRBV27 and TRBJ2-7; D is uncertain. Germline values: CDR1 MNHEY, CDR2 SMNVEV (reference sequence). The CDR3 is 15 amino acids. V was shortened by 5 bases and J by 0 bases, with 14 bases between the two germline ends.

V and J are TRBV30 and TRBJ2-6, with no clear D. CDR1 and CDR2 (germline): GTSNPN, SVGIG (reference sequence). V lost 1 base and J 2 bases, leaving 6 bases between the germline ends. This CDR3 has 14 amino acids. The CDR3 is CAWSDGTGANVLTF. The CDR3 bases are TGTGCCTGGAGTGACGGTACTGGGGCCAACGTCCTGACTTTC.

Written as DNA, the CDR3 is TGTGCCAGCAGCCCCGGGGTCCCCCCCCAAGAGACCCAGTACTTC. Residues: CASSPGVPPQETQYF. The chain is built from TRBV14 and TRBJ2-5, with a tentative D call TRBD2 (5 bases). Germline V lookup: CDR1 SGHDN, CDR2 FVKESK. V dropped 4 bases and J dropped 1 base, with 13 bases sitting between them. There are 15 residues in the CDR3.

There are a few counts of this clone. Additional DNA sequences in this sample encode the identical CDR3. The CDR3: CASRQGQNTEAFF. The CDR3 DNA sequence: TGTGCCAGTAGACAGGGGCAGAACACTGAAGCTTTCTTT. This chain joins TRBV19 and TRBJ1-1, with 7 bases identical to TRBD1. Germline V gives CDR1 LNHDA, CDR2 SQIVND (reference sequence). The CDR3 extends over 13 amino acids. V was clipped by 6 bases and J by 1 base; unmatched bases: 2.

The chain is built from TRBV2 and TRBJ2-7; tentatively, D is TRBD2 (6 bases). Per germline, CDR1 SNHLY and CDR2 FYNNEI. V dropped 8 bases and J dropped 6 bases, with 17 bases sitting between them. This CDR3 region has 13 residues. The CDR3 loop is CASLGGIHSEQYF. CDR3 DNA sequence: TGTGCCAGCCTGGGCGGGATTCATTCCGAGCAGTACTTC.